The clone carrying this T cell receptor beta chain was seen ten or more times. Its specificity is unknown. The data are from a study of T cells in Graves' hyperthyroidism and ophthalmopathy. Germline V gives CDR1 MNHEY, CDR2 SVGAGI. Trimming left V 4 bases short and J 1 base short, with 16 bases between. This CDR3 has 16 amino acids. Broader study findings: Expanded thyroid clonotypes (above 0.001) were mostly also found in blood.

Regions amplified from RNA transcripts were the TCR beta CDR3 regions. During a first-round RT-PCR of the TCR CDR3, the HTBI primer set was used. TCRdb re-derived calls from the multiplex PCR reads in MiXCR, one entry per CDR3 protein. The sample lists fewer than 750,000 distinct CDR3 sequences; under 60% were seen once. The TCR sequence derives from a woman under 30 with Graves' hyperthyroidism. This rearrangement joins TRBV6-5 to TRBJ1-2; perhaps TRBD1 as D (6 bases). The material sequenced was peripheral blood or thyroid tissue (not recorded which). Written as DNA, the CDR3 is TGTGCCAGCAGTTGGGGTCCCGGGACACATAACTATGGCTACACCTTC. As protein: CASSWGPGTHNYGYTF.